This T cell receptor (beta chain) was profiled in a study of OX40 agonist ivuxolimab in advanced cancers. Study results and limitations: Averaging showed that CD8+ T cells had more expanded clones than CD4+ did.

Notes on this clone: Its specificity is not known.

The CDR3 totals 14 residues. Germline values: CDR1 SGHRS, CDR2 YFSETQ. Trimming pared 5 bases from V and 7 bases from J, leaving 16 bases between. Systemic immunosuppression or a history of autoimmune disease excluded patients. Peripheral blood came from all dose cohorts at three timepoints. Sequencing used immunoSEQ multiplex PCR; TCRdb keeps in-frame clones, though not all of them. The table records 60,000 to 70,000 clones, under 90% of them present only once. The chain has TRBV5-1 and TRBJ2-1; no clear D. This receptor was obtained from an adult with an advanced solid tumor such as melanoma, head and neck, liver or kidney cancer. Specimen: CD4+ or CD8+ T cells sorted from blood, collected in a trial of the OX40 agonist ivuxolimab. CDR3 DNA: TGCGCCAGCAGTCCTGCATACTCCCTTAATGAGCAGTTCTTC. This codes for CASSPAYSLNEQFF.